This T cell receptor (beta chain) was sequenced for a study of beta chain features in type 1 diabetes. Findings and caveats of the study: Among all four CD4+ subsets, Type 1 diabetes patients had TCRB CDR3s that were moderately but significantly shorter. For cells with high TCR expression, cDNA sequencing could yield over-representation.

The entirety of the isolated RNA underwent reverse transcription, so expressed TCRB transcripts were sequenced. Naive, central memory and regulatory T cell samples came to a mean of approximately 3.3 million reads. This table comes from immunoSEQ multiplex PCR, and its TCRdb copy is limited to in-frame clones, with some not included. The sample includes roughly 730,000 clones, roughly 13% of them seen just once. Of note for this clone: No antigen is known for it.

This CDR3 comprises 13 residues. Germline V CDR1 and CDR2: MNHNY, SVGAGI (reference sequence). Trimming cost V 5 bases and J 7 bases, with 12 bases left between them. The rearrangement joins TRBV6-6 to TRBJ2-1; tentatively, D is TRBD2 (5 bases). The TCR comes from a man between 18 and 35 years old with type 1 diabetes. Sequenced material: naive CD4+ T cells from blood. This CDR3 reads CASSERMINEQFF. CDR3 DNA: TGTGCCAGCAGTGAGCGGATGATAAATGAGCAGTTCTTC.